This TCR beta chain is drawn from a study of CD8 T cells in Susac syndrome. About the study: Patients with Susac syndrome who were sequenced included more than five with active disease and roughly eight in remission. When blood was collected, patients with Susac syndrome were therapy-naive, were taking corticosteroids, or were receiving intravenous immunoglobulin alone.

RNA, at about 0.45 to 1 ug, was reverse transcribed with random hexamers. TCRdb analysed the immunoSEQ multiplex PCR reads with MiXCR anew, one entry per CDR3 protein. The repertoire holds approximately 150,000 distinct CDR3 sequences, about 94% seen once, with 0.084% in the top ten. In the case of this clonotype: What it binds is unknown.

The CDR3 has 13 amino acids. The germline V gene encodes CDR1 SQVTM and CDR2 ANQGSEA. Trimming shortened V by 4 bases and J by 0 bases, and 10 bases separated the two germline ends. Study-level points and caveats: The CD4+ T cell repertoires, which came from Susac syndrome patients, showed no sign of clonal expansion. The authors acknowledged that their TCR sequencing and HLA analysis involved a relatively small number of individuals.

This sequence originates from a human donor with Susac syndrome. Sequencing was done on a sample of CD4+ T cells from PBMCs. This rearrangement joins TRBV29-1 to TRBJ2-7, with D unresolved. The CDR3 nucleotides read TGCAGCGTTGGGGCAGGCCTCTCCTACGAGCAGTACTTC. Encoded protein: CSVGAGLSYEQYF.